This entry features one TCR beta chain sequence. The sample comes from a study of blood T cell repertoires in COVID-19. Study context: The study drew acute and convalescent COVID-19 samples from the United States, Italy and Spain. PBMCs, B-cell-depleted T cells, or T cells were the source of the cDNA or gDNA that made up the material.

In the original processing: Reference gene primer amplification yielded estimated nucleated cell counts. Here immunoSEQ multiplex PCR was the method, and the copy in TCRdb shows in-frame clones only, minus some. The V and J calls and the clone size are those of that table, but D and trimming were determined from the DNA. The sample carries 120,000 or so clones, 75% to 80% recorded once. The germline gives CDR1 SGHKS, CDR2 YYEKEE (reference sequence). With 4 bases removed from V and 3 bases from J, the gap between germline ends came to 17 bases. The CDR3 is 16 residues long. This clonotype was obtained from a human donor in a cohort sampled during active COVID-19. Input material: peripheral blood. The V call is TRBV5-5, the J call TRBJ1-5; weak D call: TRBD1 (5 bases). The CDR3 DNA reads TGTGCCAGCAGCAGGGGCGGCCAGGGCATCAATCAGCCCCAGCATTTT. Translated: CASSRGGQGINQPQHF.